The T cell receptor beta chain described here comes from a study of OX40 agonist ivuxolimab in advanced cancers. Points from the study as a whole: Clonal expansion was seen in CD4+ and CD8+ blood T cells by week 6 at 0.1 to 3.0 mg/kg.

This clone was seen only once. The antigen is undetermined. Assay: immunoSEQ multiplex PCR; the TCRdb copy retains only in-frame clones and omits some. The repertoire has 55,000 to 70,000 clones, 65% to 90% of them found once; the top ten carry less than 0.6%. V was clipped by 5 bases and J by 2 bases, with 13 bases between them. The CDR3 totals 14 residues. Germline CDR1 is SEHNR and CDR2 is FQNEAQ (reference sequence). V and J are TRBV7-9 and TRBJ2-7, with a weak D call TRBD2 (6 bases). The receptor comes from an adult with an advanced solid tumor such as melanoma, head and neck, liver or kidney cancer. The sample was CD4+ or CD8+ T cells sorted from blood, taken in a trial of the OX40 agonist ivuxolimab. The CDR3 region has the DNA TGTGCCAGCAGCCCCTTTTGGGGGGCCTACGAGCAGTACTTC. It yields the protein CASSPFWGAYEQYF. The variable domain in full, completed from reference TRBV7-9 and TRBJ2-7, reads DTGVSQNPRHKITKRGQNVTFRCDPISEHNRLYWYRQTLGQGPEFLTYFQNEAQLEKSRLLSDRFSAERPKGSFSTLEIQRTEQGDSAMYLCASSPFWGAYEQYFGPGTRLTVT.